The T cell receptor beta chain under discussion was sequenced for a study of cytomegalovirus exposure and HLA in healthy donors. Study-wide points: Further analysis, carried out later, found HLA-associated TCR beta chains more clonally expanded than equally common other chains.

As regards this clone: Its target is unknown.

In the PCR, 60 Vbeta and 13 Jbeta primers were used. The table came from immunoSEQ multiplex PCR; TCRdb's copy has only in-frame clones and leaves some out. The profile shows roughly 230,000 clones, around nine tenths of them singletons. The CDR3 length is 18 residues. Unmatched junction bases numbered 17, after V lost 4 bases and J lost 4 bases. Germline loops: CDR1 SGHDT, CDR2 YYEEEE. All the people who gave samples were healthy bone marrow donors. The chain is built from TRBV5-6 and TRBJ1-3, with 7 bases lining up with TRBD1. The sample consisted of PBMCs. The TCR sequence derives from a girl aged 2 to 9 in good health and CMV-seronegative. The CDR3 bases are TGTGCCAGCAGCCTCACGGGGCAAGACAGGGAGAGGGGAAACACCATATATTTT. Translating it yields CASSLTGQDRERGNTIYF.